This TCR beta chain emerged from a study of OX40 agonist ivuxolimab in advanced cancers. Of note for this clone: Its antigen is not identified.

The study's findings and limits: Blood T cells, both CD4+ and CD8+, expanded clonally by week 6 at 0.1 to 3.0 mg/kg.

V lost 0 bases and J 1 base, leaving 13 bases between the germline ends. CDR3 length equals 16 residues. CDR1 is SGHNT, CDR2 YYREEE, per germline (reference sequence). Sequenced by immunoSEQ multiplex PCR; TCRdb stores in-frame clones only, minus some. Of fewer than 45,000 clones in the sample, about three quarters were seen once. The receptor comes from an adult with an advanced solid tumor such as melanoma, head and neck, liver or kidney cancer. The input for sequencing was CD4+ or CD8+ T cells sorted from blood, taken in a trial of the OX40 agonist ivuxolimab. The rearrangement uses TRBV5-4 and TRBJ2-5, with a tentative D call TRBD2 (5 bases). The CDR3 region is CASSLEVSEIQETQYF. CDR3 bases: TGTGCCAGCAGCTTGGAGGTTAGCGAGATCCAAGAGACCCAGTACTTC.